The next 12 T cell receptor beta chains were all read from a single sample in a study of blood T cell repertoires in COVID-19. Assay used: immunoSEQ multiplex PCR; TCRdb lists only in-frame clones, some missing. The data contain around 70,000 clones, 60% to 80% of them seen just once; the ten biggest clones take up less than 15%. What was sequenced was peripheral blood. The receptors here all came from a human donor in a cohort sampled during active COVID-19.

Here the CDR3 DNA reads TGTGCCAGCACCCCCGAGCCAAATACGAGGGGCTACACCTTC. This gives the protein CASTPEPNTRGYTF. V and J are TRBV6-6 and TRBJ1-2; D remains ambiguous. This CDR3 comprises 14 residues. Germline V gene data show CDR1 as MNHNY and CDR2 as SVGAGI (reference sequence). Trimming pared 7 bases from V and 8 bases from J, leaving 20 bases between.

This clone came up a few times. The gene calls are TRBV30 and TRBJ1-1, with D possibly matching TRBD1 (5 bases). The CDR3 is 15 residues long. CDR1 GTSNPN and CDR2 SVGIG come from the germline V gene (reference sequence). The germline V and J ends were trimmed by 1 base and 1 base, with 13 bases remaining between them. The CDR3 loop reads CAWSGHVRANTEAFF. The CDR3 nucleotides read TGTGCCTGGAGTGGACACGTCAGGGCGAACACTGAAGCTTTCTTT.

This clone was observed a single time. The V call is TRBV10-3, the J call TRBJ1-6; weak D call: TRBD1 (6 bases). V was shortened by 3 bases and J by 5 bases, with 11 bases between the two germline ends. The CDR3 consists of 15 residues. Germline CDR1 and CDR2: ENHRY and SYGVKD. CDR3 nucleotides: TGTGCCATCAGTGAAAGGGACACAAATAATTCACCCCTCCACTTT. Its translation is CAISERDTNNSPLHF.

The rearrangement joins TRBV7-9 to TRBJ1-4; D unresolved. This CDR3 comprises 13 residues. Trimming left V 5 bases short and J 7 bases short, with 11 bases between. Germline CDR1 and CDR2: SEHNR and FQNEAQ (reference sequence). This CDR3 is CASSRSVGEKLFF. In nucleotides, the CDR3 is TGTGCCAGCAGCCGGAGTGTCGGTGAAAAACTGTTTTTT.

The chain uses TRBV7-2 and TRBJ2-3; 7 bases match TRBD1. V shed 1 base, J shed 4 bases, and the junction held 11 bases outside the gene matches. The CDR3 has 17 amino acids. Germline CDR1 and CDR2: SGHTA and FQGNSA. CDR3 residues: CASSLVRQGRGADTQYF. The CDR3 bases are TGTGCCAGCAGCTTAGTTCGACAGGGAAGGGGCGCAGATACGCAGTATTTT.

The V call is TRBV30, the J call TRBJ1-2; D not resolved. This CDR3 is built from 12 residues. V was clipped by 5 bases and J by 7 bases, with 14 bases between them. Germline CDR1 GTSNPN, CDR2 SVGIG (reference sequence). The CDR3 is CAWGPGRSGYTF. The DNA of the CDR3 is TGTGCCTGGGGTCCGGGGAGGAGTGGCTACACCTTC.

The rearrangement links TRBV2 to TRBJ2-7, with D possibly TRBD2 on 5 matching bases. This CDR3 region has 14 residues. Germline CDR1 SNHLY, CDR2 FYNNEI. The CDR3 DNA reads TGTGCCAGCAGTGATGGGAATTCCGCCGGGGTCCCGTGCGTC. It yields the protein CASSDGNSAGVPCV.

This chain joins TRBV27 and TRBJ1-2; 10 bases line up with TRBD1. CDR3 size: 14 residues. V shed 1 base and J 6 bases; nucleotides not matched to a gene: 2. Germline CDR1 and CDR2: MNHEY and SMNVEV (reference sequence). The CDR3 region is CASSLLGTGDGYTF. The CDR3 coding sequence is TGTGCCAGCAGTTTATTGGGGACAGGGGATGGCTACACCTTC.

The chain has TRBV6-5 and TRBJ1-3, with 7 bases matching TRBD1. The germline gives CDR1 MNHEY, CDR2 SVGAGI. There are 14 residues in the CDR3. With V trimmed by 11 bases and J by 8 bases, 15 bases remained unmatched. CDR3 in amino acids: CAGGGPGGKDTIYF. CDR3 DNA: TGTGCCGGTGGAGGTCCAGGGGGAAAGGACACCATATATTTT.

This clone was seen a few times. CDR3 protein: CASSYLRTAYEQYF. The CDR3 DNA follows: TGTGCCAGCAGCTACTTGAGGACAGCCTACGAGCAGTACTTC. The chain recombines TRBV7-9 with TRBJ2-7, with D possibly matching TRBD1 (6 bases). Germline V lookup: CDR1 SEHNR, CDR2 FQNEAQ (reference sequence). This CDR3 contains 14 residues. Trimming shortened V by 4 bases and J by 2 bases, and 12 bases separated the two germline ends.

This rearrangement joins TRBV19 to TRBJ2-3; 10 bases align to TRBD2. J was trimmed by 0 bases and V by 6 bases; bases with no gene match: 6. Germline CDR1 reads LNHDA; CDR2 reads SQIVND (reference sequence). The CDR3 contains 16 residues. The CDR3 loop is CASRTIAGGSTDTQYF. The CDR3 coding sequence is TGTGCCAGTAGAACCATAGCGGGAGGCAGCACAGATACGCAGTATTTT.

The table lists this clone with a count of one. The V and J genes are TRBV21-1 and TRBJ2-5; the table assigns TRBD1, which was not confirmed against the DNA. TRBV21-1 is annotated as a pseudogene. The CDR3 contains 13 residues. CDR3 amino acids: CASSKGAGLVQYF. DNA for the CDR3: TGTGCCAGCAGCAAAGGGGCAGGGTTAGTCCAGTACTTC.